Below, 2 T cell receptor beta chains from the same sample are listed, as sequenced in a study of blood T cell repertoires in COVID-19. Measured with immunoSEQ multiplex PCR; TCRdb has only the in-frame clones, and not every one. The data hold 26,000 or so clones, with 75% to 90% observed a single time. The sequenced material came from peripheral blood. Every receptor here comes from a man in his sixties with active COVID-19.

J is TRBJ2-2 and V is TRBV6-5; 8 bases match TRBD1. The CDR3 contains 14 residues. Germline V gives CDR1 MNHEY, CDR2 SVGAGI. Trimming took 8 bases from V and 6 from J; bases not matched to a gene: 8. The CDR3 protein is CASRTGTFAGELFF. Here the CDR3 DNA reads TGTGCCAGCCGGACAGGGACATTTGCCGGGGAGCTGTTTTTT.

The V call is TRBV2, the J call TRBJ2-2; 8 bases are a match to TRBD1. V lost 5 bases to trimming and J lost 5 bases; unmatched junction nucleotides: 7. The CDR3 consists of 15 residues. Germline CDR1 and CDR2: SNHLY and FYNNEI. CDR3 sequence: CASSLDRVMTGELFF. In DNA, the CDR3 is TGTGCCAGCAGTTTGGACAGGGTGATGACCGGGGAGCTGTTTTTT.